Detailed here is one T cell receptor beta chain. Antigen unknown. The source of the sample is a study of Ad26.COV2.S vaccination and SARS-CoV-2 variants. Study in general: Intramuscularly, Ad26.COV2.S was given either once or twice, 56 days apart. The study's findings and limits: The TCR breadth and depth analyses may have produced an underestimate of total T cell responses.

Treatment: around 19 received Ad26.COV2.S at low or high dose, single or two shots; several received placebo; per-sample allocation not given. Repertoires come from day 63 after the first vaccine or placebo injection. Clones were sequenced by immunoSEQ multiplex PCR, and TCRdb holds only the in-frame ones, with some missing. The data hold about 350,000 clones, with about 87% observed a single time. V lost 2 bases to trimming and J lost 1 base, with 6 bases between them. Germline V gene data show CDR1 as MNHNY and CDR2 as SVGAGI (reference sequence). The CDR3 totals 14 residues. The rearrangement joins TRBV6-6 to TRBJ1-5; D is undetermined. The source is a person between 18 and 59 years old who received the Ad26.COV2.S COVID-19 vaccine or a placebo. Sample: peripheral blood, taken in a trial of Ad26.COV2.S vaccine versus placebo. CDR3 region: CASSYPGSNQPQHF. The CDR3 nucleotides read TGTGCCAGCAGTTACCCCGGGAGCAATCAGCCCCAGCATTTT.